This entry lists 30 T cell receptor beta chains sequenced from one sample in a study of T cells in pancreatic ductal adenocarcinoma. Surgery without prior neoadjuvant therapy was the treatment of the selected pancreatic ductal adenocarcinoma patients. The method was immunoSEQ multiplex PCR; TCRdb's version includes in-frame clones alone and lacks a portion of them. The sample has over 85,000 clones; over 90% are singletons. What was sequenced was PBMCs. These receptors all come from a human donor with pancreatic ductal adenocarcinoma.

The chain is built from TRBV5-1 and TRBJ2-7; D unresolved. V lost 4 bases and J 0 bases, leaving 5 bases between the germline ends. From germline, CDR1 is SGHRS and CDR2 YFSETQ. The CDR3 has 12 residues. The CDR3 sequence is CASSPDSYEQYF. Written as DNA, the CDR3 is TGCGCCAGCAGCCCAGACTCCTACGAGCAGTACTTC. The variable domain in full, completed from reference TRBV5-1 and TRBJ2-7, reads KAGVTQTPRYLIKTRGQQVTLSCSPISGHRSVSWYQQTPGQGLQFLFEYFSETQRNKGNFPGRFSGRQFSNSRSEMNVSTLELGDSALYLCASSPDSYEQYFGPGTRLTVT.

The V call is TRBV19, the J call TRBJ2-7, with 13 positions matching TRBD2. The CDR3 is 16 residues long. V trimming: 4 bases; J trimming: 0 bases; junction bases outside the gene matches: 3. Germline lookup yields CDR1 LNHDA and CDR2 SQIVND (reference sequence). The CDR3 DNA reads TGTGCCAGTAGTACCCGGACTAGCGGGAGCTCCTACGAGCAGTACTTC. As protein: CASSTRTSGSSYEQYF.

DNA of the CDR3: TGTGCCTGGAACCGGGACATTTCCTACAATGAGCAGTTCTTC. It encodes CAWNRDISYNEQFF. The chain links TRBV30 to TRBJ2-1; D is possibly TRBD1 (6 bases). This CDR3 comprises 14 residues. Trimming stripped 4 bases from V and 1 base from J, with 11 bases between. The germline V gene encodes CDR1 GTSNPN and CDR2 SVGIG (reference sequence).

The J gene is TRBJ1-1, the V gene TRBV19; possible D gene TRBD1, 5 bases. CDR1 is LNHDA and CDR2 is SQIVND in the germline V gene (reference sequence). V dropped 6 bases and J dropped 8 bases, with 22 bases sitting between them. The CDR3 spans 15 residues. This CDR3 is CASRTRFSPTDEAFF. The CDR3, as DNA: TGTGCCAGTAGGACCCGTTTTTCACCGACAGACGAAGCTTTCTTT.

The chain employs TRBV4-3 and TRBJ2-3; 12 bases match TRBD2. The V segment lost 4 bases and the J segment 0 bases; nucleotides outside the gene matches: 5. CDR3 length equals 17 residues. Germline V gene sequence: CDR1 LGHNA, CDR2 YSLEER. DNA of the CDR3: TGCGCCAGCAGCCCCAGGACTAGCGGGGATAGCACAGATACGCAGTATTTT. Its translation is CASSPRTSGDSTDTQYF.

The chain joins TRBV20-1 to TRBJ2-5; TRBD2 is a possible D gene (5 bases). V was cut by 2 bases and J by 4 bases, with 5 bases left in between. In germline, CDR1 is DFQATT, CDR2 SNEGSKA (reference sequence). This CDR3 is built from 11 residues. CDR3 DNA sequence: TGCAGTGCTAGACTAGCAGAGACCCAGTACTTC. Translating it yields CSARLAETQYF.

The rearrangement uses TRBV11-3 and TRBJ2-7; possibly TRBD1 for D (6 bases). Trimming stripped 3 bases from V and 3 bases from J, with 15 bases between. This CDR3 is 15 amino acids long. Looked up from germline, CDR1 is SGHNT and CDR2 is YENEEA. The CDR3: CASSLSSGDHYEQYF. The DNA of the CDR3 is TGTGCCAGCAGCTTGTCCTCAGGGGACCACTACGAGCAGTACTTC.

The chain links TRBV29-1 to TRBJ2-5, with D possibly TRBD1 on 6 matching bases. The CDR3 sequence is 13 residues long. Per the germline V gene, CDR1 is SQVTM and CDR2 is ANQGSEA. The germline V and J ends were trimmed by 4 bases and 5 bases, with 14 bases remaining between them. Here the CDR3 DNA reads TGCAGCGTTGCCCAACAGGGTTGGGAGACCCAGTACTTC. It yields the protein CSVAQQGWETQYF.

The chain couples TRBV6-1 to TRBJ2-2; unclear D gene. CDR3 length equals 15 residues. Germline assignment: CDR1 MNHNS and CDR2 SASEGT. The V gene lost 3 bases and the J gene lost 6 bases, with 14 bases spanning the gap. The CDR3 reads CASSEVSYSAGELFF. The CDR3 DNA reads as TGTGCCAGCAGTGAGGTTAGCTACTCGGCCGGGGAGCTGTTTTTT.

Here the CDR3 reads CASSLTITGALKTQYF. CDR3 DNA: TGTGCCAGCAGCTTAACAATAACAGGGGCCTTGAAGACCCAGTACTTC. V is TRBV11-2 and J is TRBJ2-5; 7 positions match TRBD1. Germline V gives CDR1 SGHAT, CDR2 FQNNGV. The CDR3 is made up of 16 amino acids. Germline trimming cut 2 bases from V and 6 bases from J; bases unmatched to any gene: 12.

A few counts support this clone. The chain joins TRBV7-9 to TRBJ2-7; 9 bases are a match to TRBD1. Germline CDR1 reads SEHNR; CDR2 reads FQNEAQ (reference sequence). The CDR3 contains 14 residues. With 5 bases clipped from V and 6 bases from J, the junction kept 8 bases outside the gene matches. The CDR3 here is CASSPGTGRTEQYF. DNA of the CDR3: TGTGCCAGCAGCCCCGGGACAGGGCGCACCGAGCAGTACTTC.

The V gene is TRBV7-8, the J gene TRBJ2-7; D perhaps matches TRBD2 (5 bases). The CDR3 extends over 16 amino acids. V shed 1 base and J shed 3 bases, with 16 bases lying between them. Germline loops: CDR1 SGHVS, CDR2 FQNEAQ. This CDR3 reads CASSLGLLTSGYEQYF. DNA for the CDR3: TGTGCCAGCAGCTTAGGTTTACTCACCAGCGGCTACGAGCAGTACTTC.

The chain is built from TRBV5-6 and TRBJ1-4; tentative D call: TRBD1 (5 bases). The germline gives CDR1 SGHDT, CDR2 YYEEEE. Trimming removed 4 bases from V and 8 bases from J, with 18 bases in between. There are 15 residues in the CDR3. The CDR3 is CASSPRQTFAEKLFF. The CDR3 DNA is TGTGCCAGCAGCCCGCGACAGACGTTCGCGGAAAAACTGTTTTTT.

The genes are TRBV9 and TRBJ2-7, with 8 bases matching TRBD2. J was trimmed by 5 bases and V by 2 bases; bases with no gene match: 0. The CDR3 is 12 residues long. Looked up from germline, CDR1 is SGDLS and CDR2 is YYNGEE. The CDR3 DNA follows: TGTGCCAGCAGCGTCGGGGGGGACGAGCAGTACTTC. Translated, it gives CASSVGGDEQYF.

The chain employs TRBV6-5 and TRBJ2-3; TRBD2 matches 10 bases. The CDR3 runs 14 residues. The germline gives CDR1 MNHEY, CDR2 SVGAGI. The V and J ends lost 5 bases and 5 bases, in that order; junction bases with no gene match: 4. The CDR3 reads CASSLAGAIDTQYF. CDR3 sequence (DNA): TGTGCCAGCAGTCTAGCGGGAGCCATAGATACGCAGTATTTT.

The rearrangement links TRBV10-3 to TRBJ2-5; 11 nucleotides match TRBD1. Germline V lookup: CDR1 ENHRY, CDR2 SYGVKD. J gave up 5 bases and V 6 bases, and 2 bases lay outside the gene matches. The CDR3 is 13 amino acids. The CDR3 DNA reads as TGTGCCATCAGCGGGACAGGGGGGGAGACCCAGTACTTC. Amino acids: CAISGTGGETQYF.

The J gene is TRBJ2-7, the V gene TRBV21-1; the tabulated D call, TRBD2, remains unverified against the DNA. TRBV21-1 is designated a pseudogene. This CDR3 region has 17 residues. CDR3 region: CASSKWAGVGPHYEQYF. CDR3 coding DNA: TGTGCCAGCAGCAAGTGGGCGGGAGTGGGGCCCCACTACGAGCAGTACTTC.

The chain uses TRBV7-3 and TRBJ1-1, with D tentatively TRBD1 (6 bases). This CDR3 region has 11 residues. The V end was cut by 2 bases, the J end by 11 bases, with 9 bases between. Germline V lookup: CDR1 SGHTA, CDR2 FQGTGA. The CDR3 region has the DNA TGTGCCAGCAGCTTAGGGACATCGGCTTTCTTT. Residues: CASSLGTSAFF.

The genes are TRBV10-3 and TRBJ2-7; 9 bases map to TRBD1. The J segment lost 1 base and the V segment lost 8 bases, leaving 6 bases of the junction unmatched. The CDR3 totals 14 residues. Germline loops: CDR1 ENHRY, CDR2 SYGVKD. The CDR3 sequence: CAIRPGTGSYEQYF. As DNA, the CDR3 is TGTGCCATCCGCCCCGGGACAGGGTCCTACGAGCAGTACTTC.

The chain is built from TRBV6-5 and TRBJ2-3, with 8 bases identical to TRBD2. The V segment lost 10 bases and the J segment 2 bases; nucleotides outside the gene matches: 11. Per the germline V gene, CDR1 is MNHEY and CDR2 is SVGAGI. This CDR3 has 15 amino acids. The CDR3 DNA sequence: TGTGCCACCGGCGGAGCGGGAGATATCACAGATACGCAGTATTTT. It is translated as CATGGAGDITDTQYF.

This clone was detected once. This chain links TRBV5-1 with TRBJ1-2; D uncertain. The CDR3 totals 14 residues. CDR1 SGHRS and CDR2 YFSETQ come from the germline V gene. Trimming removed 0 bases at V and 0 bases at J, with 6 bases between. CDR3 DNA sequence: TGCGCCAGCAGCTTGGACGGGACTAACTATGGCTACACCTTC. Protein: CASSLDGTNYGYTF.

The chain employs TRBV6-1 and TRBJ2-5; TRBD1 aligns across 9 bases. The V gene's germline CDR1 is MNHNS and CDR2 SASEGT. Trimming cost V 0 bases and J 3 bases; bases outside gene matches: 5. The CDR3 loop spans 16 amino acids. The DNA for the CDR3 is TGTGCCAGCAGTGAAGCGTGGACAGGGGTGGAAGAGACCCAGTACTTC. This sequence encodes CASSEAWTGVEETQYF.

The rearrangement links TRBV11-2 to TRBJ2-1, with D uncertain. The V gene lost 3 bases and the J gene lost 4 bases, with 7 bases spanning the gap. Germline values: CDR1 SGHAT, CDR2 FQNNGV. CDR3 length: 13 residues. The CDR3 reads CASSFSRYNEQFF. The CDR3 DNA reads TGTGCCAGCAGCTTCTCGCGATACAATGAGCAGTTCTTC.

CDR3 in amino acids: CASSQVASGSTYEQYF. The CDR3 nucleotides are TGTGCCAGCAGCCAAGTTGCAAGCGGGAGTACCTACGAGCAGTACTTC. The chain joins TRBV14 to TRBJ2-7; 8 bases match TRBD2. V was clipped by 1 base and J by 2 bases; unmatched bases: 7. The CDR3 sequence is 16 residues long. Germline assignment: CDR1 SGHDN and CDR2 FVKESK.

The chain carries TRBV5-6 and TRBJ2-7; 9 positions match TRBD2. With 4 bases clipped from V and 6 bases from J, the junction kept 11 bases outside the gene matches. The CDR3 runs 15 residues. The germline V gene encodes CDR1 SGHDT and CDR2 YYEEEE. This CDR3 is CASSSLAGYSGEQYF. For the CDR3, the DNA is TGTGCCAGCAGCAGTCTAGCGGGATACTCTGGCGAGCAGTACTTC.

This clone was picked up one time. No DNA is shown, since the ends of the CDR3 on it are uncertain; the CDR3 is the one TCRdb lists. The CDR3 loop reads CASSTSNGRRNEQFF. The V call is TRBV6-5, the J call TRBJ2-1; the table assigns TRBD2, which was not confirmed against the DNA. Germline V CDR1 and CDR2: MNHEY, SVGAGI. The CDR3 length is 15 residues, termini included.

This chain connects TRBV19 to TRBJ2-1, with 13 positions matching TRBD2. Germline-derived CDR1 and CDR2 are LNHDA and SQIVND (reference sequence). The trim removed 5 bases at V and 13 bases at J, leaving 8 bases unmatched. The CDR3 consists of 14 residues. CDR3 amino acids: CASSSRTSGSPQFF. The CDR3 bases are TGTGCCAGTAGTTCGCGGACTAGCGGGAGTCCACAGTTCTTC.

The J gene is TRBJ2-2, the V gene TRBV7-3; TRBD1 might be the D (6 bases). The V and J ends lost 4 bases and 1 base respectively, with 13 bases between them. Germline CDR1 and CDR2: SGHTA and FQGTGA. The CDR3 sequence is 16 residues long. The CDR3 reads CASSSHSRGNTGELFF. The DNA for the CDR3 is TGTGCCAGCAGCTCGCACAGCAGGGGGAACACCGGGGAGCTGTTTTTT.

The chain has TRBV2 and TRBJ2-1; 7 positions match TRBD1. The CDR3 has 16 residues. The germline V gene has CDR1 SNHLY and CDR2 FYNNEI. The V segment lost 7 bases and the J segment 2 bases; nucleotides outside the gene matches: 11. The DNA for the CDR3 is TGTGCCAGCACTCCGGGACAGCTTGGCCCCTACAATGAGCAGTTCTTC. It encodes CASTPGQLGPYNEQFF.

The CDR3 nucleotides are TGTGCCATCAGTGTAGGCCTAGATTCCCACGAGCAGTACTTC. Its protein is CAISVGLDSHEQYF. The gene calls are TRBV10-3 and TRBJ2-7, with D unclear. The CDR3 sequence is 14 residues long. The V end lost 4 bases, the J end lost 5 bases, and 15 bases lay between the germline ends. Germline V gene lookup returns CDR1 ENHRY and CDR2 SYGVKD.